This TCR beta chain came from a study of T cell repertoires in cytomegalovirus infection. Study background: Public TCR beta signatures were indicative of both CMV infection and a matching HLA type.

Germline assignment: CDR1 DFQATT and CDR2 SNEGSKA (reference sequence). Trimming took 5 bases from V and 0 from J, leaving 20 bases between them. The CDR3 covers 17 residues. MiXCR was run by TCRdb on the reads, yielding one entry per CDR3 protein. The sample has fewer than 550,000 distinct CDR3 sequences, about 15% seen once; the top ten hold roughly a quarter. The chain has TRBV20-1 and TRBJ1-5, with D unresolved. This TCR derives from a human donor in good health (CMV status not recorded). Some clones in this sample may be carry-over from other donors' samples. The sequenced material came from CD8+ T cells from PBMCs. CDR3: CSASTDPDGYSNQPQHF. The CDR3 coding sequence is TGCAGTGCTTCGACCGACCCCGACGGCTATAGCAATCAGCCCCAGCATTTT.